This T cell receptor (beta chain) was sequenced during a study of Graves' ophthalmopathy and Graves' hyperthyroidism. Study results and limitations: The 13-signature model separated ophthalmopathy from stable hyperthyroidism at 85% to 90% sensitivity and around 81% specificity. Most clonotypes expanded in thyroid above 0.001 frequency were present in blood too.

Diagnosis used clinical symptoms, serum thyroxine, TRAb, thyroid ultrasound and orbital computed tomography. Fresh peripheral blood (approximately 10 ml) yielded the PBMCs. Investigators amplified TCR beta CDR3 regions from RNA transcripts. HTBI-primed first-round RT-PCR preceded second-round multiplex PCR. TCRdb called the multiplex PCR reads again in MiXCR, with one record for every CDR3 protein. The sample consists of 350,000 to 400,000 distinct CDR3 sequences, around 20% of them appearing once. Comments on this clonotype: Its antigen is not known. It is unclear where the CDR3 begins or ends on the DNA, so no DNA is shown, and the CDR3 is as TCRdb lists it.

Germline CDR1 MDHEN, CDR2 SYDVKM. Including both end residues, the CDR3 is 14 amino acids long. V usage is TRBV28 and J usage is TRBJ2-2; the DNA was not compared with TRBD1, the D call given in the table. Specimen: peripheral blood. The origin of this receptor is a woman younger than 30 with Graves' ophthalmopathy. The CDR3: CASSSPQGGGSCFF.